This record concerns one T cell receptor (beta chain) sequence. What it binds is unknown. The source of the sample is a study of CD8 T cells in ankylosing spondylitis. General study results and limits: Researchers report that disease-linked clones proved CD8+ and relatively rare in peripheral blood. Disease-associated clones were reportedly significantly overrepresented in matched ankylosing spondylitis synovial fluid. It appeared that ankylosing spondylitis blood was characterized by a TCR beta motif of 8 or 9 highly homologous variants. Earlier work had already found some motif variants in reactive arthritis synovial fluid and blood.

By quantitative 5'-RACE with molecular barcodes, the TCR beta libraries were made. TCRdb used MiXCR to reprocess the 5' RACE reads, holding one entry per CDR3 protein. This sample carries just under 550,000 distinct CDR3 sequences, 9.5% to 15% of them seen once, and the ten largest clones take approximately 6.3%. V lost 5 bases to trimming and J lost 1 base, with 12 bases between them. CDR1 and CDR2 (germline): SGHAT, FQNNGV. CDR3 length equals 16 residues. The sequence came from a male donor with ankylosing spondylitis. Material: blood, either unsorted or a sorted T cell fraction (not recorded which). V usage is TRBV11-2 and J usage is TRBJ2-6; either TRBD1 or TRBD2 may fit D (6 bases each). In nucleotides, the CDR3 is TGTGCCAGCAGCGCCCGGAGGGGGTCTGGGGCCAACGTCCTGACTTTC. This encodes CASSARRGSGANVLTF.